The source of this T cell receptor beta chain is a study of blood T cells in healthy people across ages (dated by TCRdb to between 2015 and 2016). Regarding the study in general: In model experiments, roughly one uniquely barcoded TCR beta cDNA molecule per two T cells was captured by template switching. For two donors (one aged 18 to 30 and one aged 80 or older), the study analyzed two additional independent replicas of 1 million unique cDNA reads from the same blood draw. To avoid experimental bias, donors of different ages were spread randomly across the sequencing lanes. Age-related changes in TCR beta repertoire diversity were measured in the study by deep sequencing normalized with unique cDNA molecular identifiers. Donors were grouped into four age groups: young (average roughly 15 years), middle-aged (39), aged (about 59) and long-lived (82). Beyond this particular receptor, the publication reports: Because profiling used bulk unsorted PBMCs, naive and antigen-experienced compartments could not be compared conclusively. Observed TCR beta diversity per million T cells fell roughly linearly with age, and a significant reduction was already apparent by age around 44. Compared with the aged group, the long-lived group had more naive CD4+ T cells, fewer expanded clones and increased TCR diversity, suggesting age selection. Because the CMV infection status of the donors was unknown, age-related changes in expanded clonotypes may potentially have been confounded. The percentage of naive T cells measured by flow cytometry correlated strongly with observed TCR beta diversity. Estimates of total diversity based on one million sequenced T cells were regarded as lower bounds and as underestimates.

The donors were 40 or so Caucasian individuals from Russia, aged about 6 to 100 years, who were systemically healthy. Each donor gave around 9.5 milliliters of peripheral blood, collected into EDTA-treated Vacutainer tubes. Ficoll-Paque density-gradient centrifugation was used to isolate PBMCs, with at least 6.5 million per sample. Total RNA, at least 6 micrograms per sample, was extracted from PBMCs with Trizol reagent. Naive CD45RAhigh/CD27high T cell percentages were measured by flow cytometry on a PBMC aliquot from every donor. Comments on this clonotype: Its antigen has not been determined. Per-base quality was not reported, and no clone a single base away is much larger than it.

The method behind the library was 5' RACE. Data came from an Illumina HiSeq 2500. A second roughly 6 to 11 cycle PCR used a sample-barcoded 5' primer and a J-beta primer mix. Each TCR beta cDNA molecule received a unique molecular identifier from a template-switch 5' adaptor carrying 12 random nucleotides. At least 3 million CDR3-containing paired-end reads were obtained from each sample. First-strand cDNA synthesis was performed from all RNA using the Mint cDNA synthesis kit, with priming by a TRBC-specific oligonucleotide. Following uracil-DNA glycosylase treatment, a first 18-cycle PCR with universal primers M1SS and BC2_uni_R was performed on all cDNA. Per the authors' processing: For normalization, 1 million high-quality reads were randomly selected from each sample, with every read carrying a distinct molecular identifier. Instead of being binned into consensus sequences, reads that shared molecular identifiers were thrown out. MiTCR, run with a Q25 quality threshold and the strictest error-elimination algorithm, handled CDR3 identification, clonotype clustering and error correction. A nonparametric unseen species model with Euler transformation was used to estimate a lower bound on total TCR beta diversity. TCRdb cleaned the public reads at Q25 with fastp, built clones with MiXCR and kept in-frame beta chains. For every CDR3 protein sequence, its rows merge into one entry that carries the most common genes and DNA. In this record, the V and J calls reflect TCRdb's handling and not the investigators' own analysis. The sample table holds more than 1.4 million distinct CDR3 sequences, of which 35% to 45% were seen once. Jointly, the top ten make up 6.5% to 10% of the sample.

From its cysteine to its phenylalanine, the CDR3 spans 16 amino acids. The retained sequence is limited to the CDR3, 48 bases, with the frame set at the first base. Taken from the germline V gene, the CDR1 and CDR2 loops are LGHNA and YNFKEQ. This TCR derives from a woman in her late teens or twenties in good health. Here the chain combines TRBV4-2 and TRBJ2-4; TRBD2 matches 12 bases in the middle. The J call is uncertain, as TRBJ2-5 better fits the DNA end. Material for sequencing was blood. The CDR3 region reads CASSPQLAGGGETQYF. The nucleotide sequence reads as follows: TGTGCCAGCAGCCCCCAACTAGCGGGAGGAGGAGAGACCCAGTACTTC.